The rows below give T cell receptor beta chains drawn from one sample of a study of cytomegalovirus exposure and HLA in healthy donors. Assay used: immunoSEQ multiplex PCR; TCRdb lists only in-frame clones, some missing. The sample includes roughly 100,000 clones, about 12% of them seen just once. The sample comprised PBMCs. Receptor source: a middle-aged man in good health and CMV-seropositive. CDR3s include the opening cysteine and the closing phenylalanine or tryptophan. A D gene is named only where the DNA matches it firmly. Clone size is stated in some rows and not others, as once, few, many or a class when expanded.

V gene	D gene	clone size	J gene	CDR3 protein	CDR3 DNA
TRBV7-9	TRBD2	NA	TRBJ2-3	CASSPGLVADTQYF	TGTGCCAGCAGCCCTGGACTAGTCGCAGATACGCAGTATTTT
TRBV2	NA	few	TRBJ1-2	CASRRLEPGYGYTF	TGTGCCAGCAGGAGACTGGAGCCTGGGTATGGCTACACCTTC
TRBV29-1	NA	NA	TRBJ1-1	CSVLREGTEAFF	TGCAGCGTTTTAAGGGAGGGCACTGAAGCTTTCTTT
TRBV2	TRBD1	NA	TRBJ1-2	CASSAGTVHF	TGTGCCAGCAGTGCCGGGACAGTTCACTTC
TRBV7-9	TRBD1	few	TRBJ1-3	CASSYRGDRAGNTIYF	TGTGCCAGCAGCTACCGTGGGGACAGGGCCGGAAACACCATATATTTT
TRBV7-9	NA	few	TRBJ2-1	CASSSGGGSTAEQFF	TGTGCCAGCAGCTCAGGGGGCGGGAGTACGGCTGAGCAGTTCTTC
TRBV11-2	NA	NA	TRBJ2-7	CASSSPRTARAYEQYF	TGTGCCAGCAGCTCCCCTCGGACGGCCAGGGCCTACGAGCAGTACTTC
TRBV9	TRBD1	NA	TRBJ1-1	CASSESGTGGGTEAFF	TGTGCCAGCAGCGAATCTGGGACAGGGGGCGGCACTGAAGCTTTCTTT
TRBV28	TRBD1	few	TRBJ1-2	CASTDRGRANYGYTF	TGTGCCAGCACAGACAGGGGACGGGCGAACTATGGCTACACCTTC
TRBV28	TRBD2	few	TRBJ2-3	CASTPPGLAGVGSRGRDTDTQYF	TGTGCCAGCACCCCCCCTGGGCTAGCGGGAGTCGGGTCCCGGGGACGGGACACAGATACGCAGTATTTT
TRBV19	NA	few	TRBJ1-5	CASSIVSISNQPQHF	TGTGCCAGTAGTATAGTGAGTATAAGCAATCAGCCCCAGCATTTT
TRBV19	NA	NA	TRBJ1-2	CASTGQAGPYGYTF	TGTGCCAGTACGGGCCAGGCAGGGCCCTATGGCTACACCTTC
TRBV6-1	TRBD2	few	TRBJ2-1	CASSQGGTSGRDEQFF	TGTGCCAGCAGTCAAGGCGGGACTAGCGGGAGGGATGAGCAGTTCTTC
TRBV11-3	TRBD1	NA	TRBJ2-3	CASSFRDRGQGDTQYF	TGTGCCAGCAGCTTCCGGGACAGGGGGCAAGGAGATACGCAGTATTTT
TRBV19	NA	NA	TRBJ1-2	CASSWGREDYGYTF	TGTGCCAGTAGTTGGGGGCGGGAGGACTATGGCTACACCTTC
TRBV9	TRBD2	NA	TRBJ2-7	CASSVSGRDYEQYF	TGTGCCAGCAGCGTTAGCGGGAGGGATTACGAGCAGTACTTC